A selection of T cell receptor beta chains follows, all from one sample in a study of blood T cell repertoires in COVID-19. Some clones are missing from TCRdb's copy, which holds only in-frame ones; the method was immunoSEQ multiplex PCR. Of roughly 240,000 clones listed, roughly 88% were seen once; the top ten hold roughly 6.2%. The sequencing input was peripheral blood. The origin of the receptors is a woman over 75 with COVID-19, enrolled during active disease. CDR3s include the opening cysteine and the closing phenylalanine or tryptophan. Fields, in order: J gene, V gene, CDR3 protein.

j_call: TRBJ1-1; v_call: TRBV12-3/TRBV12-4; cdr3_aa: CASISTGPDGAFF
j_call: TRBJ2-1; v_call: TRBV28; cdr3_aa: CASSSGGPRNEQFF
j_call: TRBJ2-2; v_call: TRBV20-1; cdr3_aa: CSASPDGMRGGFTGELFF
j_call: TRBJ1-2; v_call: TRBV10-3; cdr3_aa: CAAEPVARGYGYTF
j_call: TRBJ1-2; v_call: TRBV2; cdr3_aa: CASRSGINYGYTF
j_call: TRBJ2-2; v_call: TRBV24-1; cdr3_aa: CATSDDRGRTGELFF
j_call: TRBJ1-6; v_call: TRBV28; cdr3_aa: CASSTTGMSSPLHF
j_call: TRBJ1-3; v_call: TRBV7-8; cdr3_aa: CASSLGISGNTIYF
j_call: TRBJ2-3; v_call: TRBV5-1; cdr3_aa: CASSLLSQGVDTQYF
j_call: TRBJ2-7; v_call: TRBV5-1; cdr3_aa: CASRGDLRGGEQYF
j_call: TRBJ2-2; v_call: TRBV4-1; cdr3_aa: CASSQSEIPGELFF
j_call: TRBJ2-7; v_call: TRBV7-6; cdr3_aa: CASSLERPSSGGFYEQYF
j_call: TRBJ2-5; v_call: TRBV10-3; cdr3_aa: CAINSASGGIETQYF
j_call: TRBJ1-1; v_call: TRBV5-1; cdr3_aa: CASSLGILDREAFF
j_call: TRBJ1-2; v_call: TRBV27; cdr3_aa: CASSLGGEGYGYTF
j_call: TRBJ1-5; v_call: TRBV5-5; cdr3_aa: CASSFTTGQGFQPQHF
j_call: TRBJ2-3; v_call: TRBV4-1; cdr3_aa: CASSRAGTASTDTQYF
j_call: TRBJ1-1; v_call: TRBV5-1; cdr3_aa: CASSLERGGGTEAFF
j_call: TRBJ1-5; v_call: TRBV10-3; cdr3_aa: CAISESFGVQNQPQHF
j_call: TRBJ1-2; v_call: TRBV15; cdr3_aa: CATSTNRGTGTGYTF
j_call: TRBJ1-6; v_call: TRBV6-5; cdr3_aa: CASSSGRWNSPLHF
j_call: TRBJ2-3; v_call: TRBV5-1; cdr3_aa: CASSLVTSGGAGDTQYF
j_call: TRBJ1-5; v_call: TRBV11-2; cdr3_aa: CASSSPRAGGSNSNQPQHF